This T cell receptor (beta chain) was documented in a study of cytomegalovirus exposure and HLA in healthy donors. Study-wide background: As an earlier analysis found, 150 million to 200 million T cells yielded about 120 million unique TCR beta sequences.

The PCR made use of 60 Vbeta and 13 Jbeta primers. The protocol was immunoSEQ multiplex PCR, while the TCRdb copy is restricted to in-frame clones and leaves out a portion. The sample yields 200,000 to 250,000 clones, 85% to 90% seen once. Regarding this clone: The antigen remains undetermined.

The CDR3 totals 12 residues. V lost 3 bases and J 7 bases, leaving 7 bases between the germline ends. Germline assignment: CDR1 SGHTA and CDR2 FQGTGA. Study-level findings and limits: Common viral pathogens seemed to be connected with several of the most significant clusters, according to a later analysis. The majority of TCR sequences were rare, yet some public TCRs appeared in many donors. The authors listed over 150 TCR beta chains as cytomegalovirus-associated.

The receptor was isolated from a woman aged 18-30 years in good health and CMV-seronegative. The sample taken for sequencing was PBMCs. The chain employs TRBV7-3 and TRBJ2-1; D gene uncertain. As DNA, the CDR3 is TGTGCCAGCAGCTTCGGTCCGAATGAGCAGTTCTTC. Translating it yields CASSFGPNEQFF.